The 31 T cell receptor beta chains given below trace back to one sample, sequenced in a study of blood T cell repertoires in COVID-19. The protocol was immunoSEQ multiplex PCR, while the TCRdb copy is restricted to in-frame clones and leaves out a portion. The sample lists around 350,000 clones, more than 75% occurring once. The sample comprised peripheral blood. The receptors were gathered from a human donor in a cohort sampled during active COVID-19.

The chain links TRBV7-9 to TRBJ2-7, with 9 bases aligning to TRBD2. The V and J ends lost 6 bases and 4 bases, in that order; junction bases with no gene match: 10. The V gene's germline CDR1 is SEHNR and CDR2 FQNEAQ (reference sequence). CDR3 length: 15 amino acids. The CDR3 DNA follows: TGTGCCAGCAGTTTCAGTGGTAGCGGGGGTTACGAGCAGTACTTC. As protein: CASSFSGSGGYEQYF. Combining the CDR3 with reference TRBV7-9 and TRBJ2-7 gives the whole variable domain DTGVSQNPRHKITKRGQNVTFRCDPISEHNRLYWYRQTLGQGPEFLTYFQNEAQLEKSRLLSDRFSAERPKGSFSTLEIQRTEQGDSAMYLCASSFSGSGGYEQYFGPGTRLTVT.

The chain couples TRBV30 to TRBJ1-2, with a weak D call TRBD1 (6 bases). The CDR3 spans 13 residues. V was shortened by 0 bases and J by 5 bases, with 10 bases between the two germline ends. Germline CDR1 and CDR2: GTSNPN and SVGIG (reference sequence). CDR3 sequence (DNA): TGTGCCTGGAGTGTTAACAGGGATTATGGCTACACCTTC. Protein product: CAWSVNRDYGYTF.

This sequence joins TRBV19 and TRBJ2-6; TRBD1 matches 7 bases. Germline values: CDR1 LNHDA, CDR2 SQIVND (reference sequence). J lost 2 bases, V lost 3 bases, and 1 base had no gene match. The CDR3 runs to 15 residues. The CDR3 region has the DNA TGTGCCAGTAGTATGGGGACAGCTGGGGCCAACGTCCTGACTTTC. This gives the protein CASSMGTAGANVLTF.

Written as DNA, the CDR3 is TGTGCCAGCAGCCGAACGGGACAGGGAACCTATAATTCACCCCTCCACTTT. This sequence encodes CASSRTGQGTYNSPLHF. V usage is TRBV2 and J usage is TRBJ1-6; 9 positions match TRBD1. CDR3 length: 17 residues. The V gene end was trimmed by 6 bases and the J gene end by 2 bases; junction bases not matched to a gene: 8. Per the germline V gene, CDR1 is SNHLY and CDR2 is FYNNEI.

The chain combines TRBV5-4 with TRBJ2-3; 7 nucleotides line up with TRBD2. Losses at the gene ends were 3 bases for V and 4 bases for J; bases not matched to a gene: 14. This CDR3 has 17 residues. Germline V gene data show CDR1 as SGHNT and CDR2 as YYREEE (reference sequence). For the CDR3, the DNA is TGTGCCAGCAGCTCTAGGGACTATTTGGGAGCAGCAGATACGCAGTATTTT. It encodes CASSSRDYLGAADTQYF.

V gene TRBV7-2 combines with J gene TRBJ2-1, with D possibly TRBD2 on 6 matching bases. The CDR3 sequence is 19 residues long. The V gene's germline CDR1 is SGHTA and CDR2 FQGNSA. Trimming shortened V by 5 bases and J by 2 bases, and 25 bases separated the two germline ends. The CDR3 spells CASSRYRRKREIPYNEQFF. The CDR3 DNA reads TGTGCCAGCAGCCGCTATCGCCGTAAACGGGAGATACCCTACAATGAGCAGTTCTTC. Looking up the rest from reference TRBV7-2 and TRBJ2-1 gives the full variable domain: GAGVSQSPSNKVTEKGKDVELRCDPISGHTALYWYRQSLGQGLEFLIYFQGNSAPDKSGLPSDRFSAERTGGSVSTLTIQRTQQEDSAVYLCASSRYRRKREIPYNEQFFGPGTRLTVL.

This chain uses TRBV5-4 with TRBJ2-7, with TRBD1 matching over 7 bases. Germline V gene lookup returns CDR1 SGHNT and CDR2 YYREEE (reference sequence). CDR3 length equals 14 residues. V lost 3 bases to trimming and J lost 4 bases; unmatched junction nucleotides: 7. The CDR3 bases are TGTGCCAGCAGCTGGAACAGGGGTGGGTACGAGCAGTACTTC. As protein: CASSWNRGGYEQYF.

This clone was counted a single time. The chain is built from TRBV6-2 or TRBV6-3 and TRBJ2-1, with D possibly matching TRBD2 (6 bases). Germline V gene lookup returns CDR1 MNHEY and CDR2 SVGEGT. V gave up 5 bases and J gave up 6 bases, with 17 bases separating them. The CDR3 covers 15 residues. CDR3 sequence (DNA): TGTGCCAGCAGTCGCCTGGGCCGGGGGTCCAATGAGCAGTTCTTC. Its translation is CASSRLGRGSNEQFF.

V usage is TRBV2 and J usage is TRBJ1-4; D is ambiguous. V was cut by 7 bases and J by 7 bases, with 10 bases left in between. CDR3 length: 12 amino acids. Germline V CDR1 and CDR2: SNHLY, FYNNEI. CDR3 nucleotide sequence: TGTGCCAGCACCGGGATAAGTGAAAAACTGTTTTTT. Protein sequence: CASTGISEKLFF. Combining the CDR3 with reference TRBV2 and TRBJ1-4 gives the whole variable domain EPEVTQTPSHQVTQMGQEVILRCVPISNHLYFYWYRQILGQKVEFLVSFYNNEISEKSEIFDDQFSVERPDGSNFTLKIRSTKLEDSAMYFCASTGISEKLFFGSGTQLSVL.

The chain couples TRBV5-6 to TRBJ1-2, with 7 positions matching TRBD1. J gave up 5 bases and V 4 bases, and 8 bases lay outside the gene matches. Germline CDR1 reads SGHDT; CDR2 reads YYEEEE. The CDR3 is 14 amino acids. The CDR3 reads CASSLPDRDYGYTF. For the CDR3, the DNA is TGTGCCAGCAGCCTTCCCGACAGGGATTATGGCTACACCTTC. The entire variable domain, with the rest obtained from reference TRBV5-6 and TRBJ1-2, is as follows: DAGVTQSPTHLIKTRGQQVTLRCSPKSGHDTVSWYQQALGQGPQFIFQYYEEEERQRGNFPDRFSGHQFPNYSSELNVNALLLGDSALYLCASSLPDRDYGYTFGSGTRLTVV.

A few counts support this clone. The chain employs TRBV2 and TRBJ1-2, with 7 bases lining up with TRBD1. The CDR3 is 12 residues long. Per the germline V gene, CDR1 is SNHLY and CDR2 is FYNNEI. Germline trimming cut 5 bases from V and 12 bases from J; bases unmatched to any gene: 9. For the CDR3, the DNA is TGTGCCAGCAGTTCCTCCAGGGGGGAAGACACCTTC. This translates into CASSSSRGEDTF.

The J gene is TRBJ2-3, the V gene TRBV30; D is possibly TRBD2 (6 bases). The CDR3 has 14 amino acids. V gave up 0 bases and J gave up 4 bases, with 11 bases separating them. Germline CDR1 GTSNPN, CDR2 SVGIG (reference sequence). The CDR3 nucleotides read TGTGCCTGGAGTGTACGCGGGGTGGCAGATACGCAGTATTTT. Its translation is CAWSVRGVADTQYF.

The V and J genes are TRBV6-6 and TRBJ1-4; D not resolved. V lost 2 bases to trimming and J lost 11 bases, with 21 bases between them. Per germline, CDR1 MNHNY and CDR2 SVGAGI (reference sequence). The CDR3 spans 16 residues. The CDR3 bases are TGTGCCAGCAGTTACGTAACTGGAGGAAGGGTAATCAAACTGTTTTTT. Its translation: CASSYVTGGRVIKLFF.

The chain links TRBV30 to TRBJ2-7; a weak D match, TRBD1 (5 bases). Trimming pared 0 bases from V and 5 bases from J, leaving 14 bases between. The CDR3 has 14 amino acids. Germline loops: CDR1 GTSNPN, CDR2 SVGIG (reference sequence). The CDR3 DNA sequence: TGTGCCTGGAGTGTACCCCCAGGGATCGACGAGCAGTACTTC. This sequence encodes CAWSVPPGIDEQYF.

V is TRBV5-8 and J is TRBJ1-6; 12 nucleotides align to TRBD1. This CDR3 contains 19 residues. The germline CDR1 and CDR2 sequences are SGHTS and YDEGEE. With V trimmed by 4 bases and J by 9 bases, 17 bases remained unmatched. The CDR3 DNA sequence: TGTGCCAGCAGCCCACACCGGGACAGGGGGCGCTCGGCGGGTTCACCCCTCCACTTT. It specifies CASSPHRDRGRSAGSPLHF. The full variable domain, its missing parts supplied by reference TRBV5-8 and TRBJ1-6, is EAGVTQSPTHLIKTRGQQATLRCSPISGHTSVYWYQQALGLGLQFLLWYDEGEERNRGNFPPRFSGRQFPNYSSELNVNALELEDSALYLCASSPHRDRGRSAGSPLHFGNGTRLTVT.

This clone appeared once. The rearrangement uses TRBV11-2 and TRBJ2-3; D is ambiguous. CDR3 length: 13 amino acids. The V gene lost 5 bases and the J gene lost 6 bases, with 12 bases spanning the gap. Germline lookup yields CDR1 SGHAT and CDR2 FQNNGV. CDR3 sequence reads: CASSLPTRDTQYF. In DNA form, the CDR3 reads TGTGCCAGCAGCCTACCAACCAGGGATACGCAGTATTTT. The whole variable domain, remainder taken from reference TRBV11-2 and TRBJ2-3, is EAGVAQSPRYKIIEKRQSVAFWCNPISGHATLYWYQQILGQGPKLLIQFQNNGVVDDSQLPKDRFSAERLKGVDSTLKIQPAKLEDSAVYLCASSLPTRDTQYFGPGTRLTVL.

The chain links TRBV29-1 to TRBJ1-2, with a weak D call TRBD1 (6 bases). The CDR3 is 11 amino acids. CDR1 and CDR2 (germline): SQVTM, ANQGSEA. V lost 3 bases and J 8 bases, leaving 10 bases between the germline ends. The CDR3 nucleotides are TGCAGCGTTGATGGGCAGGGGGGCTACACCTTC. Translating it yields CSVDGQGGYTF.

The gene calls are TRBV3-1 (or the pseudogene TRBV3-2) and TRBJ2-3; 7 nucleotides align to TRBD2. The CDR3 is 13 amino acids. CDR1 and CDR2 (germline): LGHDT, YNNKEL (reference sequence). Trimming removed 0 bases from V and 11 bases from J; junction bases left unmatched: 5. CDR3 in amino acids: CASSQDSGGGQYF. The CDR3 region has the DNA TGTGCCAGCAGCCAAGATTCGGGGGGAGGGCAGTATTTT.

The chain couples TRBV6-1 to TRBJ2-7, with D uncertain. The CDR3 sequence is 14 residues long. CDR1 MNHNS and CDR2 SASEGT come from the germline V gene. Trimming took off 2 bases at V and 0 bases at J, with 8 bases between the two ends. The CDR3, as DNA: TGTGCCAGCAGTGAACAGCTAGACTCCTACGAGCAGTACTTC. Its protein product is CASSEQLDSYEQYF.

This sequence joins TRBV19 and TRBJ1-5; 8 bases match TRBD1. Germline loops: CDR1 LNHDA, CDR2 SQIVND (reference sequence). The CDR3 consists of 17 residues. V lost 3 bases, J lost 9 bases, and 16 bases stayed unmatched. The CDR3 bases are TGTGCCAGTAGTATCACCCCCGCCCCGGGACAGGCTTCGCCCCAGCATTTT. Its translation: CASSITPAPGQASPQHF.

In its sample, this clone was seen once. The chain is built from TRBV4-1 and TRBJ2-1, with TRBD2 matching over 12 bases. With V trimmed by 4 bases and J by 1 base, 17 bases remained unmatched. The CDR3 is made up of 21 amino acids. CDR1 MGHRA and CDR2 YSYEKL come from the germline V gene. The CDR3 coding sequence is TGCGCCAGCAGCCTACCCGGAGGACTAGCGGGAAGTCGGATATCCTACAATGAGCAGTTCTTC. It translates to CASSLPGGLAGSRISYNEQFF.

This rearrangement joins TRBV24-1 to TRBJ2-2; TRBD1 agrees at 7 bases. Germline assignment: CDR1 KGHDR and CDR2 SFDVKD. CDR3 size: 14 residues. The J segment lost 6 bases and the V segment lost 7 bases, leaving 7 bases of the junction unmatched. DNA for the CDR3: TGTGCCACCAGGGAGACAGGGCTCGCCGGGGAGCTGTTTTTT. Protein product: CATRETGLAGELFF.

This clone was seen a single time. The chain couples TRBV4-1 to TRBJ1-2; D ambiguous. This CDR3 region has 14 residues. CDR1 MGHRA and CDR2 YSYEKL come from the germline V gene. Trimming took 0 bases from V and 6 from J, leaving 11 bases between them. CDR3 in DNA: TGCGCCAGCAGCCAAGATGGGGTGGGAGATGGCTACACCTTC. This sequence encodes CASSQDGVGDGYTF.

This chain connects TRBV9 to TRBJ1-1, with D uncertain. This CDR3 has 13 residues. Trimming cost V 2 bases and J 3 bases, with 8 bases left between them. Germline V CDR1 and CDR2: SGDLS, YYNGEE. The CDR3 coding sequence is TGTGCCAGCAGCGTTGGCCCAGACACTGAAGCTTTCTTT. As protein: CASSVGPDTEAFF.

This chain connects TRBV19 to TRBJ1-6, with D perhaps TRBD1 (5 bases). The V and J ends lost 3 bases and 3 bases respectively, with 9 bases between them. This CDR3 is 15 amino acids long. CDR1 is LNHDA and CDR2 is SQIVND in the germline V gene (reference sequence). CDR3 amino acids: CASSMTGGYNSPLHF. The CDR3 coding sequence is TGTGCCAGTAGTATGACCGGGGGCTATAATTCACCCCTCCACTTT.

V and J are TRBV7-6 and TRBJ2-7; TRBD2 aligns across 13 bases. Germline trimming cut 4 bases from V and 0 bases from J; bases unmatched to any gene: 6. Germline CDR1 SGHVS, CDR2 FNYEAQ. This CDR3 has 17 residues. The CDR3 spells CASSSGLAGRSSYEQYF. The CDR3 bases are TGTGCCAGCAGCTCGGGACTAGCGGGAAGGAGCTCCTACGAGCAGTACTTC. Drawing the rest from reference TRBV7-6 and TRBJ2-7, the complete variable domain is GAGVSQSPRYKVTKRGQDVALRCDPISGHVSLYWYRQALGQGPEFLTYFNYEAQQDKSGLPNDRFSAERPEGSISTLTIQRTEQRDSAMYRCASSSGLAGRSSYEQYFGPGTRLTVT.

The chain is built from TRBV7-2 and TRBJ2-1; a possible D gene is TRBD2 (5 bases). V lost 0 bases and J lost 5, with 14 bases in between. Germline V gene data show CDR1 as SGHTA and CDR2 as FQGNSA. The CDR3 extends over 16 amino acids. The CDR3 bases are TGTGCCAGCAGCTTAGCGTCGGGGTTCCCTGACAATGAGCAGTTCTTC. It yields the protein CASSLASGFPDNEQFF. Filled out from reference TRBV7-2 and TRBJ2-1, the complete variable domain reads GAGVSQSPSNKVTEKGKDVELRCDPISGHTALYWYRQSLGQGLEFLIYFQGNSAPDKSGLPSDRFSAERTGGSVSTLTIQRTQQEDSAVYLCASSLASGFPDNEQFFGPGTRLTVL.

This rearrangement joins TRBV5-4 to TRBJ2-3, with 15 bases identical to TRBD2. CDR1 is SGHNT and CDR2 is YYREEE in the germline V gene (reference sequence). The CDR3 spans 15 residues. The ends lost 4 bases at V and 4 bases at J; junction bases unmatched: 1. CDR3 in DNA: TGTGCCAGCAGCCGGACTAGCGGGAGGGCAGATACGCAGTATTTT. Encoded protein: CASSRTSGRADTQYF.

This chain uses TRBV15 with TRBJ1-1; TRBD1 aligns across 7 bases. The J segment lost 7 bases and the V segment lost 0 bases, leaving 5 bases of the junction unmatched. The CDR3 length is 14 residues. Germline V gene data show CDR1 as LNHNV and CDR2 as YYDKDF (reference sequence). The CDR3 region has the DNA TGTGCCACCAGCAGAGATGGGACAGCTGGTGAAGCTTTCTTT. Protein sequence: CATSRDGTAGEAFF.

The V call is TRBV19, the J call TRBJ2-3; TRBD2 matches at 10 bases. From germline, CDR1 is LNHDA and CDR2 SQIVND (reference sequence). V trimming: 3 bases; J trimming: 4 bases; junction bases outside the gene matches: 7. CDR3 length: 16 amino acids. The CDR3, as DNA: TGTGCCAGTAGTATGGAAAGCGGGAGGGCCCCAGATACGCAGTATTTT. Translation: CASSMESGRAPDTQYF.

The rearrangement links TRBV19 to TRBJ2-1; unclear D gene. Germline values: CDR1 LNHDA, CDR2 SQIVND (reference sequence). V dropped 1 base and J dropped 10 bases, with 8 bases sitting between them. The CDR3 consists of 12 residues. The CDR3 nucleotides are TGTGCCAGTAGTATAGGGTTGAGCGAGCAGTTCTTC. Translating gives CASSIGLSEQFF.